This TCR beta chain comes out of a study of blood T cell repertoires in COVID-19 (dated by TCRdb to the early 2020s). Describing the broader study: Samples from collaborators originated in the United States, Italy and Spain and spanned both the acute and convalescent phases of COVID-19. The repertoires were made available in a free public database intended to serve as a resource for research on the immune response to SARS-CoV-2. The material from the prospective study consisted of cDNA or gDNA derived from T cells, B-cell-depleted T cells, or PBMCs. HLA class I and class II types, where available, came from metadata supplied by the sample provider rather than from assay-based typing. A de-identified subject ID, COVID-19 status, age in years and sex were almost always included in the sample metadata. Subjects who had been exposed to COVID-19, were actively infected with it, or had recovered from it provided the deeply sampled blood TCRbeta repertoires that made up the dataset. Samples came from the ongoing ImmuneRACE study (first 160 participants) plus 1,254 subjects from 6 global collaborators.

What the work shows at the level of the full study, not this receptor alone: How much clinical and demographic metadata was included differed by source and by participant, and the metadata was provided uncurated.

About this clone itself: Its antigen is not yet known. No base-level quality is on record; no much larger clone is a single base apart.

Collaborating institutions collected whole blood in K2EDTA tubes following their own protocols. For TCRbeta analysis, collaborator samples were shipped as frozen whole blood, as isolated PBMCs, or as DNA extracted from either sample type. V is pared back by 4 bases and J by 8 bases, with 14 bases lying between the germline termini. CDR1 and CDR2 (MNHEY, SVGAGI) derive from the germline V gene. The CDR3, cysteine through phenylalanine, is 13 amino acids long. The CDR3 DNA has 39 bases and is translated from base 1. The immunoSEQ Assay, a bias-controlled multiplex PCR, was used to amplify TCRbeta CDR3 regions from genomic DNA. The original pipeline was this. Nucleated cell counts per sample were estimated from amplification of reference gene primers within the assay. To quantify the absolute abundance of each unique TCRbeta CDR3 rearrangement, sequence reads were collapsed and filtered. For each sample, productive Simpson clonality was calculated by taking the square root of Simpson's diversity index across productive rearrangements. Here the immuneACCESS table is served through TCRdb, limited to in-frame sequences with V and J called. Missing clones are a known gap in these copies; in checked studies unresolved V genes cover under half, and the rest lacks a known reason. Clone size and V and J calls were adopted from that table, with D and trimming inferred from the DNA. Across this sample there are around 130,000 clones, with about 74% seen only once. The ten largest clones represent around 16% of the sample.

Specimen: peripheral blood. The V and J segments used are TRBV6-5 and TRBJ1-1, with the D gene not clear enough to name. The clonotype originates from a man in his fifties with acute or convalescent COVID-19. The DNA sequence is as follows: TGTGCCAGCAGTTCAGTCCGGGGTACGGAAGCTTTCTTT. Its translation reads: CASSSVRGTEAFF.